A selection of T cell receptor beta chains follows, all from one sample in a study of PD-1 blockade in mismatch repair-deficient tumors. These receptors are not linked to any known antigen. Measured with immunoSEQ multiplex PCR; TCRdb has only the in-frame clones, and not every one. This sample has over 13,000 clones, with over 75% found just once. Sequenced here: cells cultured in vitro, sampled from a patient treated with pembrolizumab. The source is an adult with mismatch repair-deficient cancer. CDR3s include the opening cysteine and the closing phenylalanine or tryptophan. Each record gives: D gene, V gene, clone size, J gene, CDR3 DNA, CDR3 protein. A D gene is named only where the DNA matches it firmly. Size is stated for part of the rows, as once, few or many counts, or as a class when the clone is expanded.

D gene: -
V gene: TRBV15
clone size: -
J gene: TRBJ1-3
CDR3 DNA: TGTGCCACCAGCAGACCCGGGACACAAAGAAACACCATATATTTT
CDR3 protein: CATSRPGTQRNTIYF

D gene: TRBD1
V gene: TRBV30
clone size: once
J gene: TRBJ1-5
CDR3 DNA: TGTGCCTGGAGTGTATTGGGACAGGGAGATCAGCCCCAGCATTTT
CDR3 protein: CAWSVLGQGDQPQHF

D gene: TRBD1
V gene: TRBV30
clone size: -
J gene: TRBJ2-7
CDR3 DNA: TGTGCCTTAGAGGTTGGGCAGGGGGCCGGCGAGCAGTACTTC
CDR3 protein: CALEVGQGAGEQYF

D gene: TRBD1
V gene: TRBV29-1
clone size: -
J gene: TRBJ1-1
CDR3 DNA: TGCAGCGTTGAACGGAGACAGGGAGGCACTGAAGCTTTCTTT
CDR3 protein: CSVERRQGGTEAFF

D gene: -
V gene: TRBV28
clone size: -
J gene: TRBJ2-7
CDR3 DNA: TGTGCCAGCAGTTTCGTAACAGCCCGCCAAAGCTCCTACGAGCAGTACTTC
CDR3 protein: CASSFVTARQSSYEQYF

D gene: TRBD1
V gene: TRBV2
clone size: -
J gene: TRBJ2-1
CDR3 DNA: TGTGCCAGCACCCTGGACAGGGCAGGTGAGCAGTTCTTC
CDR3 protein: CASTLDRAGEQFF

D gene: -
V gene: TRBV28
clone size: -
J gene: TRBJ2-6
CDR3 DNA: TGTGCCAGCAGTTTATGGCAGGCGAAGGGCTCTGGGGCCAACGTCCTGACTTTC
CDR3 protein: CASSLWQAKGSGANVLTF

D gene: -
V gene: TRBV4-1
clone size: -
J gene: TRBJ2-7
CDR3 DNA: TGCGCCAGCAGCCAAGGCTCTTCGGGCCCGGCTCTTTTC
CDR3 protein: CASSQGSSGPALF

D gene: -
V gene: TRBV28
clone size: -
J gene: TRBJ1-2
CDR3 DNA: TGTGCCAGCAGTTCGCCGGGACAATATATCGGCTACACCTTC
CDR3 protein: CASSSPGQYIGYTF

D gene: -
V gene: TRBV7-9
clone size: once
J gene: TRBJ2-2
CDR3 DNA: TGTGCCAGCAGACCTACAGGGTACACCGGGGAGCTGTTTTTT
CDR3 protein: CASRPTGYTGELFF

D gene: TRBD1
V gene: TRBV27
clone size: -
J gene: TRBJ2-7
CDR3 DNA: TGTGCCAGCAGTCCGAGGGACAGACCCTACGAGCAGTACTTC
CDR3 protein: CASSPRDRPYEQYF

D gene: -
V gene: TRBV30
clone size: once
J gene: TRBJ2-1
CDR3 DNA: TGTGCCTGGACTACCGAGAGCTCCTACAATGAGCAGTTCTTC
CDR3 protein: CAWTTESSYNEQFF

D gene: TRBD2
V gene: TRBV18
clone size: -
J gene: TRBJ2-1
CDR3 DNA: TGTGCCAGCTCCCAACTAGCGGGAGGACACAATGAGCAGTTCTTC
CDR3 protein: CASSQLAGGHNEQFF

D gene: -
V gene: TRBV5-4
clone size: -
J gene: TRBJ2-5
CDR3 DNA: TGTGCCAGCAGCTCGACCGCACATGAGGGGGAGACCCAGTACTTC
CDR3 protein: CASSSTAHEGETQYF

D gene: -
V gene: TRBV9
clone size: -
J gene: TRBJ1-2
CDR3 DNA: TGTGCCAGCAGTGACACAGACTATGGCTACACCTTC
CDR3 protein: CASSDTDYGYTF

D gene: TRBD1
V gene: TRBV19
clone size: -
J gene: TRBJ2-2
CDR3 DNA: TGTGCCAGCAAAGGACAGGGGGGTCGTGGCGGGGAGCTGTTTTTT
CDR3 protein: CASKGQGGRGGELFF

D gene: -
V gene: TRBV28
clone size: -
J gene: TRBJ2-7
CDR3 DNA: TGTGCCAGCAGTTTCTTGATGATCAGGGTTCCCTACGAGCAGTACTTC
CDR3 protein: CASSFLMIRVPYEQYF

D gene: TRBD1
V gene: TRBV6-6
clone size: -
J gene: TRBJ1-6
CDR3 DNA: TGTGCCAGCAGTGGGACAGGGGCCCATAATTCACCCCTCCACTTT
CDR3 protein: CASSGTGAHNSPLHF

D gene: -
V gene: TRBV9
clone size: -
J gene: TRBJ2-3
CDR3 DNA: TGTGCCAGCAGCCCAAGGGACCGAACAGATACGCAGTATTTT
CDR3 protein: CASSPRDRTDTQYF

D gene: TRBD2
V gene: TRBV6-5
clone size: -
J gene: TRBJ2-1
CDR3 DNA: TGTGCCAGCAGTTCGCGGGAGTACCACAATGAGCAGTTCTTC
CDR3 protein: CASSSREYHNEQFF

D gene: TRBD1
V gene: TRBV28
clone size: -
J gene: TRBJ2-5
CDR3 DNA: TGTGCCAGCTTGACAGGGGGCGCGACCCAGTACTTC
CDR3 protein: CASLTGGATQYF

D gene: -
V gene: TRBV6-1
clone size: -
J gene: TRBJ2-3
CDR3 DNA: TGTGCCAGCAGACGGACGGACTCTAGCACAGATACGCAGTATTTT
CDR3 protein: CASRRTDSSTDTQYF

D gene: TRBD1
V gene: TRBV19
clone size: -
J gene: TRBJ2-3
CDR3 DNA: TGTGCCAGTAGTATCACAGGGGATTCCACAGATACGCAGTATTTT
CDR3 protein: CASSITGDSTDTQYF

D gene: -
V gene: TRBV7-3
clone size: few
J gene: TRBJ2-5
CDR3 DNA: TGTGCCAGCAGCTCGGGGACTGCCATACAAGAGACCCAGTACTTC
CDR3 protein: CASSSGTAIQETQYF

D gene: TRBD2
V gene: TRBV7-3
clone size: -
J gene: TRBJ2-1
CDR3 DNA: TGTGCCAGCAGCGCCGGACTAGCGGTTTACAATGAGCAGTTCTTC
CDR3 protein: CASSAGLAVYNEQFF

D gene: -
V gene: TRBV4-1
clone size: -
J gene: TRBJ2-7
CDR3 DNA: TGCGCCAGCAGCCATCTGGGCAGCTCCTACGAGCAGTACTTC
CDR3 protein: CASSHLGSSYEQYF

D gene: TRBD2
V gene: TRBV9
clone size: -
J gene: TRBJ2-1
CDR3 DNA: TGTGCCAGCAGCCCACGCGGGGACTATCTGCATGAGCAGTTCTTC
CDR3 protein: CASSPRGDYLHEQFF

D gene: TRBD1
V gene: TRBV9
clone size: -
J gene: TRBJ1-5
CDR3 DNA: TGTGCCAGCAGCGTAGTCGGTTGGAAGGGGGCTCTTTATCAGCCCCAGCATTTT
CDR3 protein: CASSVVGWKGALYQPQHF

D gene: TRBD2
V gene: TRBV11-3
clone size: -
J gene: TRBJ2-5
CDR3 DNA: TGTGCCAGCAGCTTGCGGACTAGCGGGAGGGGTGGGGAGACCCAGTACTTC
CDR3 protein: CASSLRTSGRGGETQYF

D gene: -
V gene: TRBV2
clone size: -
J gene: TRBJ2-7
CDR3 DNA: TGTGCCAGCAGTGATGGGCAGATCCCTTCCTACGAGCAGTACTTC
CDR3 protein: CASSDGQIPSYEQYF

D gene: TRBD2
V gene: TRBV30
clone size: -
J gene: TRBJ2-7
CDR3 DNA: TGTGCCTGGAGTGTCCCACTAGCGTCCGGAGGGGAGCAGTACTTC
CDR3 protein: CAWSVPLASGGEQYF

D gene: TRBD2
V gene: TRBV5-1
clone size: -
J gene: TRBJ2-1
CDR3 DNA: TGCGCCAGCAGCTTGACGACTAGCGGCTACAATGAGCAGTTCTTC
CDR3 protein: CASSLTTSGYNEQFF

D gene: -
V gene: TRBV2
clone size: -
J gene: TRBJ1-4
CDR3 DNA: TGTGCCAGCAAACAGGCAACTAATGAAAAACTGTTTTTT
CDR3 protein: CASKQATNEKLFF

D gene: -
V gene: TRBV7-9
clone size: -
J gene: TRBJ2-1
CDR3 DNA: TGTGCCAGCAGCTTTGGACTTTTTCCCCAGTTCTTC
CDR3 protein: CASSFGLFPQFF

D gene: TRBD2
V gene: TRBV7-2
clone size: few
J gene: TRBJ2-1
CDR3 DNA: TGTGCCAGCAGCTTAGGCCGTAGGGGACTAGTCTTTCCTGAGCAGTTCTTC
CDR3 protein: CASSLGRRGLVFPEQFF

D gene: -
V gene: TRBV6-5
clone size: -
J gene: TRBJ2-2
CDR3 DNA: TGTGCCAGCAGTACTAGCTACACCGGGGAGCTGTTTTTT
CDR3 protein: CASSTSYTGELFF

D gene: TRBD2
V gene: TRBV5-1
clone size: -
J gene: TRBJ2-1
CDR3 DNA: TGCGCCAGCAGACTAGCGGGAGAGTTCTACAATGAGCAGTTCTTC
CDR3 protein: CASRLAGEFYNEQFF

D gene: TRBD1
V gene: TRBV9
clone size: -
J gene: TRBJ2-5
CDR3 DNA: TGTGCCAGCAGTAAACGAGGGACAGGGGGGTTAGAGACCCAGTACTTC
CDR3 protein: CASSKRGTGGLETQYF

D gene: -
V gene: TRBV9
clone size: -
J gene: TRBJ1-2
CDR3 DNA: TGTGCCAGCAGCGTAGACTCCAGGTTACCCTATGGCTACACCTTC
CDR3 protein: CASSVDSRLPYGYTF

D gene: TRBD1
V gene: TRBV27
clone size: -
J gene: TRBJ2-1
CDR3 DNA: TGTGCCAGCAGTTTCCGGGACAGTAATTACAATGAGCAGTTCTTC
CDR3 protein: CASSFRDSNYNEQFF

D gene: TRBD1
V gene: TRBV19
clone size: -
J gene: TRBJ1-1
CDR3 DNA: TGTGCCAGTAGTCCGCAATCGACAGGGGCAAACACTGAAGCTTTCTTT
CDR3 protein: CASSPQSTGANTEAFF

D gene: -
V gene: TRBV5-6
clone size: -
J gene: TRBJ2-7
CDR3 DNA: TGTGCCAGCAGCAGGGGACCCCCAGGGCCCTACGAGCAGTACTTC
CDR3 protein: CASSRGPPGPYEQYF

D gene: TRBD2
V gene: TRBV5-4
clone size: -
J gene: TRBJ2-1
CDR3 DNA: TGTGCCAGCAGCTGGCTAGCGGGAGGGGGTGAGCAGTTCTTC
CDR3 protein: CASSWLAGGGEQFF

D gene: -
V gene: TRBV19
clone size: -
J gene: TRBJ1-1
CDR3 DNA: TGTGCCAGTACCGCGGCGCGGGCAGGGGAGTCTTTCTTT
CDR3 protein: CASTAARAGESFF

D gene: TRBD1
V gene: TRBV19
clone size: -
J gene: TRBJ1-5
CDR3 DNA: TGTGCCAGTAGCCCTCAGGGGGATCAGCCCCAGCATTTT
CDR3 protein: CASSPQGDQPQHF

D gene: -
V gene: TRBV5-1
clone size: -
J gene: TRBJ2-2
CDR3 DNA: TGCGCCAGCAGCTTGCCAGGCACCGGGGAGCTGTTTTTT
CDR3 protein: CASSLPGTGELFF

D gene: TRBD1
V gene: TRBV10-1
clone size: once
J gene: TRBJ2-2
CDR3 DNA: TGCGCCAGCAGTGATCCCGACAGGGGCGACACCGGGGAGCTGTTTTTT
CDR3 protein: CASSDPDRGDTGELFF

D gene: TRBD2
V gene: TRBV19
clone size: few
J gene: TRBJ2-4
CDR3 DNA: TGTGCCAGTAGTACACTAGCGGGAGCGTCGGGCAAAAACATTCAGTACTTC
CDR3 protein: CASSTLAGASGKNIQYF

D gene: TRBD2
V gene: TRBV28
clone size: -
J gene: TRBJ2-1
CDR3 DNA: TGTGCCAGCAGTTTGCAACTAGCGGAATACAATGAGCAGTTCTTC
CDR3 protein: CASSLQLAEYNEQFF

D gene: TRBD1
V gene: TRBV7-9
clone size: -
J gene: TRBJ1-2
CDR3 DNA: TGTGCCAGCAGCTTACCAGGACAGGGAGCTAACTATGGCTACACCTTC
CDR3 protein: CASSLPGQGANYGYTF

D gene: TRBD2
V gene: TRBV5-4
clone size: -
J gene: TRBJ2-7
CDR3 DNA: TGTGCCAGCAGCCCGGGACTAGCGGGCTACGAGCAGTACTTC
CDR3 protein: CASSPGLAGYEQYF

D gene: TRBD1
V gene: TRBV27
clone size: -
J gene: TRBJ1-1
CDR3 DNA: TGTGCCACCAGGGACAGCCTCCGAATGAACACTGAAGCTTTCTTT
CDR3 protein: CATRDSLRMNTEAFF

D gene: TRBD1
V gene: TRBV30
clone size: -
J gene: TRBJ1-3
CDR3 DNA: TGTGCCTGGAGTGAACAGTCCACAGGGGTCAAAGGAAACACCATATATTTT
CDR3 protein: CAWSEQSTGVKGNTIYF

D gene: -
V gene: TRBV6-1
clone size: -
J gene: TRBJ1-1
CDR3 DNA: TGTGCCAGCAGTGAAGTGTACACCGTCACTGAAGCTTTCTTT
CDR3 protein: CASSEVYTVTEAFF

D gene: -
V gene: TRBV7-9
clone size: -
J gene: TRBJ1-2
CDR3 DNA: TGTGCCAGCAGCTTAGGCCTGGATGGCTACACCTTC
CDR3 protein: CASSLGLDGYTF

D gene: -
V gene: TRBV25-1
clone size: -
J gene: TRBJ1-2
CDR3 DNA: TGTGCCAGCAGTGACCCCCAAAGCTTTGGCTACACCTTC
CDR3 protein: CASSDPQSFGYTF

D gene: -
V gene: TRBV28
clone size: -
J gene: TRBJ2-1
CDR3 DNA: TGTGCCAGCAGTTTAGAACAGGAGCCCTACAATGAGCAGTTCTTC
CDR3 protein: CASSLEQEPYNEQFF

D gene: -
V gene: TRBV10-3
clone size: -
J gene: TRBJ2-3
CDR3 DNA: TGTGCCATCAGTGGGACTAGCACAGATACGCAGTATTTT
CDR3 protein: CAISGTSTDTQYF

D gene: TRBD1
V gene: TRBV28
clone size: -
J gene: TRBJ1-4
CDR3 DNA: TGTGCCAGCAGTTCCCCGGGACAGGGTCATGAAAAACTGTTTTTT
CDR3 protein: CASSSPGQGHEKLFF